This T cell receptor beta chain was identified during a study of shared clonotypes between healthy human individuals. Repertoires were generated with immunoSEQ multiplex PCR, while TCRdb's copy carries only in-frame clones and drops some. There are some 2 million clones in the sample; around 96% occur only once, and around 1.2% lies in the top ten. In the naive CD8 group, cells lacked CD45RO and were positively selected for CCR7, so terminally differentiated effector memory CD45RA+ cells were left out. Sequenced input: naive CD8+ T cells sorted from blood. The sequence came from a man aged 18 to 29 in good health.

CDR3 sequence reads: CASSLGWGTDYEQYF. CDR3 nucleotide sequence: TGTGCCAGCAGTTTAGGGTGGGGTACGGACTACGAGCAGTACTTC. V usage is TRBV27 and J usage is TRBJ2-7; no clear D gene. From germline, CDR1 is MNHEY and CDR2 SMNVEV (reference sequence). V dropped 2 bases and J dropped 3 bases, with 14 bases sitting between them. This CDR3 is built from 15 residues.